Below, one T cell receptor beta chain is given with its context. Here immunoSEQ multiplex PCR was the method, and the copy in TCRdb shows in-frame clones only, minus some. In the table there are 30,000 or so clones, around 83% of which are singletons. The V end was cut by 0 bases, the J end by 0 bases, with 9 bases between. The CDR3 length is 16 residues. CDR1 LNHNV and CDR2 YYDKDF come from the germline V gene (reference sequence). Regarding treatment: preoperative locoregional IRX-2 cytokine immunotherapy. Patients received preoperative, locoregional IRX-2 cytokine immunotherapy in a phase Ib study. This sample was taken from a study of preoperative IRX-2 immunotherapy in early breast cancer.

The V gene is TRBV15, the J gene TRBJ1-3; D not resolved. This clonotype was obtained from a human donor with breast cancer. Sequencing used lymph node tissue, obtained from a patient treated with IRX-2 immunotherapy. Here the CDR3 DNA reads TGTGCCACCAGCAGAGATCCCAGAGGCTCTGGAAACACCATATATTTT. Protein sequence: CATSRDPRGSGNTIYF.